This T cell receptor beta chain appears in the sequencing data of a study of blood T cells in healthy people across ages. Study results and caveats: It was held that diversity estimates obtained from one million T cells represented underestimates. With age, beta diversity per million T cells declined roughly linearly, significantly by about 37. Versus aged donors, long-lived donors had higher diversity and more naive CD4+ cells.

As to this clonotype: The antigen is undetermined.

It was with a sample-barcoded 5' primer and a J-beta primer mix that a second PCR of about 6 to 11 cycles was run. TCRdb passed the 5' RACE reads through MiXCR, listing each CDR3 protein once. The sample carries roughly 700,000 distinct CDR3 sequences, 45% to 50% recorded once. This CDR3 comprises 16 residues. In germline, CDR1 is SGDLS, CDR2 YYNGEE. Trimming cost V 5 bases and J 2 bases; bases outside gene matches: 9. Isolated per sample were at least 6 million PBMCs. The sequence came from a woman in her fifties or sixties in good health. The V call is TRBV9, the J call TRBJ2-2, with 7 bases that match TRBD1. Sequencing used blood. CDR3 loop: CASSYLRDSNTGELFF. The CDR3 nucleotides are TGTGCCAGCAGTTATCTCCGGGACAGCAACACCGGGGAGCTGTTTTTT.